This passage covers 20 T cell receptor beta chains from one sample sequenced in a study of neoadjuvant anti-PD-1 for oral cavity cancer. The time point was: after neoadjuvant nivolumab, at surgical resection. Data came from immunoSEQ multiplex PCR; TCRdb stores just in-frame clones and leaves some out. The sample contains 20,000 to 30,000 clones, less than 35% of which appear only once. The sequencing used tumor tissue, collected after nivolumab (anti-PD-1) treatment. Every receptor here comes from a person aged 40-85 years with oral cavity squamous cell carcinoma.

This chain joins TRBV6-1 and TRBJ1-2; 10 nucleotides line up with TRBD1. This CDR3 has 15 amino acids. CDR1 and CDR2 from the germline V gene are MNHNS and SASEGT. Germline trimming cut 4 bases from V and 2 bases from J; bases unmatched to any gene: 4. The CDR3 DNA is TGTGCCAGCAGTGGGGGACAGGGGATAAACTATGGCTACACCTTC. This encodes CASSGGQGINYGYTF.

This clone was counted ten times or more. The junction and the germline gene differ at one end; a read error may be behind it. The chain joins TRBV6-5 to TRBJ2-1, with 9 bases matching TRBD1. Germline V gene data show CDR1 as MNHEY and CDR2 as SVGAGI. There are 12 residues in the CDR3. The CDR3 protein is CASSSVGQGQVF. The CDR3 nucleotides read TGTGCCAGCAGTTCCGTGGGACAGGGTCAAGTCTTC.

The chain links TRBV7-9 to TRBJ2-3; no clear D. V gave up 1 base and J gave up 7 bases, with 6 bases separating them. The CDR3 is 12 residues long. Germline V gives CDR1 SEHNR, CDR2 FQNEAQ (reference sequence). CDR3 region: CASSLDGYTQYF. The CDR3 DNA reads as TGTGCCAGCAGCTTAGACGGATATACGCAGTATTTT.

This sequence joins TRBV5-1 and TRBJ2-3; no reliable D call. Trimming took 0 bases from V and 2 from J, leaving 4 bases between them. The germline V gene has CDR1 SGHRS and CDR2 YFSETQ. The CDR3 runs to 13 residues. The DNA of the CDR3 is TGCGCCAGCAGCTTGGAGACCACAGATACGCAGTATTTT. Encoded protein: CASSLETTDTQYF.

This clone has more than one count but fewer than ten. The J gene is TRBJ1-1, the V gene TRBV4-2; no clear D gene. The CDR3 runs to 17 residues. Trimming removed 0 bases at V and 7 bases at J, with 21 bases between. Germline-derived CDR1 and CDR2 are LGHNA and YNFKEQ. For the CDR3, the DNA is TGTGCCAGCAGCCAAGATGACGGTTTGAGGCCAGACTATGAAGCTTTCTTT. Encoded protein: CASSQDDGLRPDYEAFF.

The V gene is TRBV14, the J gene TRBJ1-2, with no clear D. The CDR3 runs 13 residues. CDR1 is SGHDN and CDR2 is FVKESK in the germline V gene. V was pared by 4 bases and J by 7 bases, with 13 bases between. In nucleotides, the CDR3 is TGTGCCAGCAGCCTCCTTCGGGGTTTTGGCTACACCTTC. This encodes CASSLLRGFGYTF.

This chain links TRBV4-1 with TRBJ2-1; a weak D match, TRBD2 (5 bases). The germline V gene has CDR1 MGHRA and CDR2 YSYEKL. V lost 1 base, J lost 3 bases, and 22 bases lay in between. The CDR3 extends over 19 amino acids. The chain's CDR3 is CASSQGGLASHYYYNEQFF. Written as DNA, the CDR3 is TGCGCCAGCAGCCAAGGCGGCCTAGCCTCCCATTATTACTACAATGAGCAGTTCTTC.

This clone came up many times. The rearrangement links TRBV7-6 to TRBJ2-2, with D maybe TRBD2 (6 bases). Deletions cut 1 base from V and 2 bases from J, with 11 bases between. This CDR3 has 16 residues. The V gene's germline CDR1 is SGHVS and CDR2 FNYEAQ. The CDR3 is CASSLGASENTGELFF. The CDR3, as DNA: TGTGCCAGCAGCTTAGGGGCTAGCGAAAACACCGGGGAGCTGTTTTTT.

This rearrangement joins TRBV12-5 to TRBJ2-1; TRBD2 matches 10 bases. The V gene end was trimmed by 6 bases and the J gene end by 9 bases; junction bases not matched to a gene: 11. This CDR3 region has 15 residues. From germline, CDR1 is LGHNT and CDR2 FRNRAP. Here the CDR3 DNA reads TGTGCTAGTGGCTGGTCGAGCGGGGGGGCCGTTGAGCAGTTCTTC. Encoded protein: CASGWSSGGAVEQFF. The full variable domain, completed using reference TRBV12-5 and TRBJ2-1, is DARVTQTPRHKVTEMGQEVTMRCQPILGHNTVFWYRQTMMQGLELLAYFRNRAPLDDSGMPKDRFSAEMPDATLATLKIQPSEPRDSAVYFCASGWSSGGAVEQFFGPGTRLTVL.

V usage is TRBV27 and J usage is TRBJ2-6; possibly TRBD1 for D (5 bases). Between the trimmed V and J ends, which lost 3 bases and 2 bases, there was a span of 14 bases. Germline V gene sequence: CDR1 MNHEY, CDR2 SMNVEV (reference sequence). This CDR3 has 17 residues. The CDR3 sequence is CASSFFTGSAGANVLTF. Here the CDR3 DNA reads TGTGCCAGCAGTTTCTTCACAGGATCAGCTGGGGCCAACGTCCTGACTTTC.

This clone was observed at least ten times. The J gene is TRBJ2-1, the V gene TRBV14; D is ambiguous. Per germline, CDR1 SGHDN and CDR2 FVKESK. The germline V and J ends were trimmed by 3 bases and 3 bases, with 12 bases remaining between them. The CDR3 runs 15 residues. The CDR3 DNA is TGTGCCAGCAGCCACACCAGGTCCTTCTACAATGAGCAGTTCTTC. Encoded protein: CASSHTRSFYNEQFF.

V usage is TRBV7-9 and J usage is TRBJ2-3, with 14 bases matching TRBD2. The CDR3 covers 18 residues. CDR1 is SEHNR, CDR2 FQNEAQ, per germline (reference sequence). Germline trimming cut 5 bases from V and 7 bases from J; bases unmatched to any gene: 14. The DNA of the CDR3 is TGTGCCAGCAGCCACGGTGGGCCGACTAGCGGGGGGGCCTATACGCAGTATTTT. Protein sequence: CASSHGGPTSGGAYTQYF.

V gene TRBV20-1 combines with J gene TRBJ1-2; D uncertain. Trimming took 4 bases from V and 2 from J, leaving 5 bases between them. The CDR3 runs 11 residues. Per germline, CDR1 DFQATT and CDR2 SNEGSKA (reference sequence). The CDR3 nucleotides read TGCAGTGCTAACAGAAACTATGGCTACACCTTC. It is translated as CSANRNYGYTF.

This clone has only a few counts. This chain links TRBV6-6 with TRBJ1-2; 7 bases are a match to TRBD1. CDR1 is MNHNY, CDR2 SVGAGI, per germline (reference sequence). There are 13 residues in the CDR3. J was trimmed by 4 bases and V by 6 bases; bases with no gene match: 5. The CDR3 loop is CASRPGQVYGYTF. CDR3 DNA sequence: TGTGCCAGCAGGCCCGGACAGGTCTATGGCTACACCTTC.

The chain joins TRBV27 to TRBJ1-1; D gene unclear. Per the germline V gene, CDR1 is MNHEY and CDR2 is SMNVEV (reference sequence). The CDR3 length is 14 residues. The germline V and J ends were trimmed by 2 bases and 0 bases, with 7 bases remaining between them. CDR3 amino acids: CASSLMGLNTEAFF. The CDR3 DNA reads TGTGCCAGCAGTTTAATGGGGTTGAACACTGAAGCTTTCTTT.

The CDR3 here is CASSTNRDTTNEKLFF. CDR3 DNA: TGTGCCAGCAGCACGAACCGGGACACAACTAATGAAAAACTGTTTTTT. The V call is TRBV7-9, the J call TRBJ1-4; the D gene is possibly TRBD1 (6 bases). Germline lookup yields CDR1 SEHNR and CDR2 FQNEAQ (reference sequence). This CDR3 is built from 16 residues. V was shortened by 5 bases and J by 0 bases, with 13 bases between the two germline ends.

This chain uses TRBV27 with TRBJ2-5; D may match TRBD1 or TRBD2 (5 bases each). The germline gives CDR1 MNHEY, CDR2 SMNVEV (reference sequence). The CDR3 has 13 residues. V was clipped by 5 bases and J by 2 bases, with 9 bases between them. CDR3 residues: CASSRGRQETQYF. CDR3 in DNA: TGTGCCAGCAGTAGGGGACGGCAAGAGACCCAGTACTTC.

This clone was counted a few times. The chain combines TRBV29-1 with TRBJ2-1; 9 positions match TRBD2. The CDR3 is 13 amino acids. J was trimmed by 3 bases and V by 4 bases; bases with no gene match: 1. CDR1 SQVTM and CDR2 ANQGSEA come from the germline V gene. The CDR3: CSVGTSDYNEQFF. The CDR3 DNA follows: TGCAGCGTTGGGACTAGCGACTACAATGAGCAGTTCTTC.

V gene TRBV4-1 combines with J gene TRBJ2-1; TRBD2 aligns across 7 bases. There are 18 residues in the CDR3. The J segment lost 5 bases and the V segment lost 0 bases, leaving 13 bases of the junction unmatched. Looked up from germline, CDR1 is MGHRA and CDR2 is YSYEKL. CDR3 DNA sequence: TGCGCCAGCAGCCAAGAAGGGGTTGTGGGGGGGAACCACAATGAGCAGTTCTTC. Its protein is CASSQEGVVGGNHNEQFF.

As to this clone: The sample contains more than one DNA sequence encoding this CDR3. In DNA form, the CDR3 reads TGTGCCAGCAGCCCAGGACAGGACTATGGCTACACCTTC. This sequence encodes CASSPGQDYGYTF. This chain connects TRBV11-2 to TRBJ1-2; 7 bases line up with TRBD1. Trimming at V came to 5 bases and at J to 3 bases, leaving 3 bases not matched to a gene. Germline V CDR1 and CDR2: SGHAT, FQNNGV. This CDR3 is 13 amino acids long.